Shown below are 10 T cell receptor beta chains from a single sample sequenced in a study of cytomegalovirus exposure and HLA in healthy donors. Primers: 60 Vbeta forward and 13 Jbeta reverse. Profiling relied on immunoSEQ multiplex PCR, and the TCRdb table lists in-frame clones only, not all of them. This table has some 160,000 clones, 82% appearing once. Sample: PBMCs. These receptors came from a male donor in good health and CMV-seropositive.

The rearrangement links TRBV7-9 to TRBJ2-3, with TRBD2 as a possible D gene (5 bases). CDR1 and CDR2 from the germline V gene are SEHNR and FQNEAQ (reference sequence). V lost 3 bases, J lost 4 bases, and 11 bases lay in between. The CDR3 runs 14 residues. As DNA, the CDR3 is TGTGCCAGCAGCTTTGCTAGCACTGCAGATACGCAGTATTTT. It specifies CASSFASTADTQYF.

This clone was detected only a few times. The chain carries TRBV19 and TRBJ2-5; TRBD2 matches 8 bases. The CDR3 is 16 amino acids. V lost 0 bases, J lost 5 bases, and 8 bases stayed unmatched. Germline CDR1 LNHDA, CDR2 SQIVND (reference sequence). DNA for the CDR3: TGTGCCAGTAGTATAGATAGCGGGACTAGTATGGAGACCCAGTACTTC. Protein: CASSIDSGTSMETQYF.

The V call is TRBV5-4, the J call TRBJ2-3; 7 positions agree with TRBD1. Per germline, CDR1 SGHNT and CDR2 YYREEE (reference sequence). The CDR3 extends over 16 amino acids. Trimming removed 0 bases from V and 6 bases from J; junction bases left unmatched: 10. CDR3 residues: CASSLGQGMAVDTQYF. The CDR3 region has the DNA TGTGCCAGCAGCTTGGGACAGGGAATGGCTGTGGATACGCAGTATTTT. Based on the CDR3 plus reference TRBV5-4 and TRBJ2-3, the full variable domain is ETGVTQSPTHLIKTRGQQVTLRCSSQSGHNTVSWYQQALGQGPQFIFQYYREEENGRGNFPPRFSGLQFPNYSSELNVNALELDDSALYLCASSLGQGMAVDTQYFGPGTRLTVL.

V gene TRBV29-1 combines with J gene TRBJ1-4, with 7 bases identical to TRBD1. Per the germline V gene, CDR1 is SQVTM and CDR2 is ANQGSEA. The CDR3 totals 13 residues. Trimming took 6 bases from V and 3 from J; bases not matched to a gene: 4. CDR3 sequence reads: CSVDREANEKLFF. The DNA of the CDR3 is TGCAGCGTAGACAGGGAGGCTAATGAAAAACTGTTTTTT.

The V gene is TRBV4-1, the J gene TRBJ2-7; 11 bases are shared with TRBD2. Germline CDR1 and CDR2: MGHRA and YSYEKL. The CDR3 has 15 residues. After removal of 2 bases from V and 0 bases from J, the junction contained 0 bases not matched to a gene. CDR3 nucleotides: TGCGCCAGCAGCCAAACTAGCGGGGGCTCCTACGAGCAGTACTTC. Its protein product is CASSQTSGGSYEQYF.

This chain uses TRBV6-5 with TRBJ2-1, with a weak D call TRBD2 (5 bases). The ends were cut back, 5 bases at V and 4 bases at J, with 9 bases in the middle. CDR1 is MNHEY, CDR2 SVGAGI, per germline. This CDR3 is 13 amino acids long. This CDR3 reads CASSLEGYNEQFF. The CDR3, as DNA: TGTGCCAGCAGTCTAGAGGGATACAATGAGCAGTTCTTC.

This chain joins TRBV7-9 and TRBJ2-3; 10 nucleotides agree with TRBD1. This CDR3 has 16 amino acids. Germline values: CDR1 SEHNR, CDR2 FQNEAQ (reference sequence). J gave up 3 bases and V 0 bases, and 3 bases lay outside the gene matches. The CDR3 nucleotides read TGTGCCAGCAGCTTAGCGACAGGGGGCGCGACAGATACGCAGTATTTT. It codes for CASSLATGGATDTQYF.

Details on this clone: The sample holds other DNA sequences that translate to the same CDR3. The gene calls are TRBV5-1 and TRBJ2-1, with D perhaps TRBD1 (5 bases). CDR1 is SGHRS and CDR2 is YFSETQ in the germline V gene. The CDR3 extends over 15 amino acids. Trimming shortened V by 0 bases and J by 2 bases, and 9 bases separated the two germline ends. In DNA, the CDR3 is TGCGCCAGCAGCTTGGGGCAGGGTCCCTACAATGAGCAGTTCTTC. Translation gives CASSLGQGPYNEQFF.

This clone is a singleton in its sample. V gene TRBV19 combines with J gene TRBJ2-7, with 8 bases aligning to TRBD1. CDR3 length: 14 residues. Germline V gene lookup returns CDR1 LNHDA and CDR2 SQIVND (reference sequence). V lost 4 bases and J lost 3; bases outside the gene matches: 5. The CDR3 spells CASSRDRNSYEQYF. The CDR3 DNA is TGTGCCAGTAGTAGGGACAGGAACAGCTACGAGCAGTACTTC. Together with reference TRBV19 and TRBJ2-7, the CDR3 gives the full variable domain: DGGITQSPKYLFRKEGQNVTLSCEQNLNHDAMYWYRQDPGQGLRLIYYSQIVNDFQKGDIAEGYSVSREKKESFPLTVTSAQKNPTAFYLCASSRDRNSYEQYFGPGTRLTVT.

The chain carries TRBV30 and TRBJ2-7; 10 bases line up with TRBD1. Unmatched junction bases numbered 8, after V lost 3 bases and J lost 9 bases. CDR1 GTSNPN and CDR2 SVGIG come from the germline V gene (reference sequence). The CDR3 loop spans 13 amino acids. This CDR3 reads CAWSPGGTGAQYF. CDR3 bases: TGTGCCTGGAGCCCCGGGGGGACAGGGGCGCAGTACTTC.